A single TCR beta chain is shown here with its context. V lost 4 bases and J lost 6; bases outside the gene matches: 6. The CDR3 runs 15 residues. The germline V gene encodes CDR1 SGDLS and CDR2 YYNGEE. Using immunoSEQ multiplex PCR, the repertoire was profiled, and TCRdb retains in-frame clones only, with some absent. The sample has some 300,000 clones, around nine tenths seen once. The study recruited people aged about 18 to 95 years across approximately 23 US areas. Membership in each cohort depended on participant-reported clinical history. Recovered participants had two consecutive negative NP/OP PCR tests, healthcare professional clearance, or symptom resolution. The data belong to a study of blood T cell repertoires in COVID-19.

This chain joins TRBV9 and TRBJ2-1, with 11 bases fitting TRBD2. The material sequenced was PBMCs or T cells enriched from blood (not recorded which). The sequence derives from a woman in her forties who had recovered from COVID-19. CDR3 region: CASSPASGRSNEQFF. CDR3 in DNA: TGTGCCAGCAGCCCGGCTAGCGGGAGGAGCAATGAGCAGTTCTTC.